This entry lists 22 T cell receptor beta chains sequenced from one sample in a study of OX40 agonist ivuxolimab in advanced cancers. Libraries were prepared by immunoSEQ multiplex PCR; TCRdb keeps only in-frame clonotypes and omits some of them. Of about 76,000 clones in the sample, approximately 88% were seen once. The sample was CD4+ or CD8+ T cells sorted from blood, taken in a trial of the OX40 agonist ivuxolimab. The source of these receptors is an adult with an advanced solid tumor such as melanoma, head and neck, liver or kidney cancer.

The rearrangement uses TRBV4-1 and TRBJ2-2; a possible D gene is TRBD2 (5 bases). Trimming cost V 0 bases and J 6 bases, with 11 bases left between them. The CDR3 extends over 15 amino acids. Germline V lookup: CDR1 MGHRA, CDR2 YSYEKL. The CDR3 region is CASSQELASSGELFF. The CDR3 DNA is TGCGCCAGCAGCCAAGAGCTAGCTTCGTCCGGGGAGCTGTTTTTT.

As concerns this clone: One junction end disagrees with the germline gene, perhaps due to a read error. The J gene is TRBJ1-1, the V gene TRBV5-5, with D unclear. CDR1 is SGHKS, CDR2 YYEKEE, per germline (reference sequence). The CDR3 runs 13 residues. CDR3 sequence: CASSLVRNAEAFF. The CDR3 nucleotides are TGTGCCAGCAGCTTGGTCAGGAACGCTGAAGCTTTCTTT. The full variable domain, its missing parts supplied by reference TRBV5-5 and TRBJ1-1, is DAGVTQSPTHLIKTRGQQVTLRCSPISGHKSVSWYQQVLGQGPQFIFQYYEKEERGRGNFPDRFSARQFPNYSSELNVNALLLGDSALYLCASSLVRNAEAFFGQGTRLTVV.

The rearrangement links TRBV5-1 to TRBJ2-7; 12 nucleotides line up with TRBD2. CDR1 is SGHRS and CDR2 is YFSETQ in the germline V gene. With V trimmed by 1 base and J by 6 bases, 2 bases remained unmatched. The CDR3 is 14 residues long. As DNA, the CDR3 is TGCGCCAGCAGCTTGTCGGGACTAGCGGGCGAGCAGTACTTC. Translating it yields CASSLSGLAGEQYF.

The V gene is TRBV27, the J gene TRBJ2-1; TRBD2 aligns across 12 bases. Germline trimming cut 5 bases from V and 6 bases from J; bases unmatched to any gene: 5. The CDR3 has 15 amino acids. Germline assignment: CDR1 MNHEY and CDR2 SMNVEV (reference sequence). The CDR3 DNA reads as TGTGCCAGCAGTCCGACTAGCGGGAGCTCCAATGAGCAGTTCTTC. Translation: CASSPTSGSSNEQFF.

In this sample, this clone turned up once. The CDR3 loop is CAISSGGTDTQYF. The CDR3 bases are TGTGCCATCTCAAGCGGGGGCACAGATACGCAGTATTTT. The chain uses TRBV10-3 and TRBJ2-3; 7 bases map to TRBD2. Germline CDR1 ENHRY, CDR2 SYGVKD. V lost 8 bases to trimming and J lost 1 base; unmatched junction nucleotides: 3. The CDR3 is 13 residues long.

The V and J genes are TRBV6-4 and TRBJ2-3, with 9 positions matching TRBD2. Germline CDR1 and CDR2: MRHNA and SNTAGT. The V segment lost 4 bases and the J segment 4 bases; nucleotides outside the gene matches: 6. The CDR3 runs to 15 residues. In DNA form, the CDR3 reads TGTGCCAGCAGTGCGGGATTAGCGGGGGCAGATACGCAGTATTTT. This encodes CASSAGLAGADTQYF.

The chain has TRBV19 and TRBJ2-7; 14 bases match TRBD2. Germline V gene lookup returns CDR1 LNHDA and CDR2 SQIVND (reference sequence). The V and J ends lost 5 bases and 4 bases, in that order; junction bases with no gene match: 7. The CDR3 loop spans 16 amino acids. CDR3 loop: CASSLGLAGARYEQYF. Written as DNA, the CDR3 is TGTGCCAGTAGTTTGGGACTAGCGGGAGCGAGGTACGAGCAGTACTTC.

V gene TRBV19 combines with J gene TRBJ2-3; TRBD2 agrees at 11 bases. CDR1 is LNHDA, CDR2 SQIVND, per germline (reference sequence). The CDR3 is 16 residues long. V lost 4 bases and J lost 6; bases outside the gene matches: 9. CDR3 nucleotides: TGTGCCAGTAGTAGGCCGACTAGCGGGACTCTGGATACGCAGTATTTT. Its translation is CASSRPTSGTLDTQYF.

The chain is built from TRBV5-1 and TRBJ2-5; the D call may be TRBD1 or TRBD2 (6 bases each). The J call may be faulty, since TRBJ2-7 better matches the DNA end. This CDR3 region has 13 residues. The germline V gene has CDR1 SGHRS and CDR2 YFSETQ. This chain's CDR3 is CASSGGPDLEQYF. The CDR3 coding sequence is TGCGCCAGCAGCGGGGGGCCCGACCTCGAGCAGTACTTC.

The V and J genes are TRBV18 and TRBJ2-7; TRBD2 matches at 12 bases. The germline gives CDR1 KGHSH, CDR2 LQKENI. The ends lost 3 bases at V and 1 base at J; junction bases unmatched: 1. The CDR3 sequence is 15 residues long. CDR3 DNA: TGTGCCAGCTCACCGACTAGCGGGAGTTCCTACGAGCAGTACTTC. This gives the protein CASSPTSGSSYEQYF. Drawing the rest from reference TRBV18 and TRBJ2-7, the complete variable domain is NAGVMQNPRHLVRRRGQEARLRCSPMKGHSHVYWYRQLPEEGLKFMVYLQKENIIDESGMPKERFSAEFPKEGPSILRIQQVVRGDSAAYFCASSPTSGSSYEQYFGPGTRLTVT.

The rearrangement joins TRBV5-1 to TRBJ1-1; weak D call: TRBD1 (5 bases). Germline V lookup: CDR1 SGHRS, CDR2 YFSETQ. The CDR3 sequence is 13 residues long. V was clipped by 4 bases and J by 11 bases, with 18 bases between them. The CDR3 nucleotides are TGCGCCAGCAGCCGGGAGGGGCAGGGTAGGGCTTTCTTT. Its translation is CASSREGQGRAFF.

This clone was found once. The V gene is TRBV7-9, the J gene TRBJ2-7; the D is unclear. The CDR3 is 14 amino acids. V was trimmed by 0 bases and J by 2 bases, leaving 8 bases between them. Germline CDR1 SEHNR, CDR2 FQNEAQ (reference sequence). The CDR3 is CASSLALRTYEQYF. CDR3 nucleotide sequence: TGTGCCAGCAGCTTAGCCCTCAGGACCTACGAGCAGTACTTC.

This chain joins TRBV19 and TRBJ1-6; maybe TRBD1 (5 bases). The CDR3 extends over 15 amino acids. Per germline, CDR1 LNHDA and CDR2 SQIVND (reference sequence). Trimming shortened V by 3 bases and J by 10 bases, and 16 bases separated the two germline ends. Written as DNA, the CDR3 is TGTGCCAGTAGTATGGGTCTCCGGGGGTACTCACCCCTCCACTTT. Amino acid sequence: CASSMGLRGYSPLHF. Drawing the rest from reference TRBV19 and TRBJ1-6, the complete variable domain is DGGITQSPKYLFRKEGQNVTLSCEQNLNHDAMYWYRQDPGQGLRLIYYSQIVNDFQKGDIAEGYSVSREKKESFPLTVTSAQKNPTAFYLCASSMGLRGYSPLHFGNGTRLTVT.

This clone was recorded once. The J gene is TRBJ2-7, the V gene TRBV27; D is unclear. Trimming pared 2 bases from V and 3 bases from J, leaving 17 bases between. In germline, CDR1 is MNHEY, CDR2 SMNVEV (reference sequence). The CDR3 spans 16 residues. This chain's CDR3 is CASSLAPRTVIYEQYF. The CDR3 region has the DNA TGTGCCAGCAGTTTAGCTCCACGGACGGTTATCTACGAGCAGTACTTC.

The chain couples TRBV2 to TRBJ2-7; D is perhaps TRBD1 or TRBD2 (7 bases each). Trimming pared 0 bases from V and 6 bases from J, leaving 21 bases between. The CDR3 has 17 residues. CDR1 SNHLY and CDR2 FYNNEI come from the germline V gene. Written as DNA, the CDR3 is TGTGCCAGCAGTGAAGCGCTTCCGGGGGGCAGGGGGGCCGAGCAGTACTTC. The encoded protein is CASSEALPGGRGAEQYF.

This clone was recorded many times. The rearrangement uses TRBV7-9 and TRBJ2-1; D remains ambiguous. Germline V CDR1 and CDR2: SEHNR, FQNEAQ (reference sequence). V was pared by 5 bases and J by 12 bases, with 11 bases between. The CDR3 has 11 residues. The CDR3 nucleotides are TGTGCCAGCAGCCCGGGTCCACGGCAGTTCTTC. Its protein is CASSPGPRQFF.

This chain uses TRBV29-1 with TRBJ1-2; D gene ambiguous. Germline V gene sequence: CDR1 SQVTM, CDR2 ANQGSEA. The CDR3 sequence is 14 residues long. Trimming stripped 3 bases from V and 3 bases from J, with 14 bases between. CDR3 in DNA: TGCAGCGTTGAGGTCGTAGGGAGGGACTATGGCTACACCTTC. It yields the protein CSVEVVGRDYGYTF.

The chain carries TRBV28 and TRBJ1-1; a possible D gene is TRBD1 (6 bases). Trimming removed 5 bases at V and 7 bases at J, with 17 bases between. The CDR3 has 14 residues. Germline V CDR1 and CDR2: MDHEN, SYDVKM. The CDR3 region has the DNA TGTGCCAGCAGTCCCGGACAGTTTCTTAATGAAGCTTTCTTT. Its protein product is CASSPGQFLNEAFF.

The gene calls are TRBV4-1 and TRBJ1-2; D gene unclear. Trimming shortened V by 4 bases and J by 3 bases, and 18 bases separated the two germline ends. The length of the CDR3 is 16 residues. Germline V gives CDR1 MGHRA, CDR2 YSYEKL. CDR3 DNA sequence: TGCGCCAGCAGCCCCCCAACCTGGGAAAGGGACTATGGCTACACCTTC. Translated: CASSPPTWERDYGYTF.

J is TRBJ2-7 and V is TRBV27; 9 nucleotides match TRBD1. The germline V gene encodes CDR1 MNHEY and CDR2 SMNVEV (reference sequence). V lost 6 bases to trimming and J lost 2 bases; unmatched junction nucleotides: 8. The CDR3 has 15 residues. The CDR3: CASRTGTGRPYEQYF. CDR3 nucleotide sequence: TGTGCCAGCAGAACCGGGACAGGGCGCCCCTACGAGCAGTACTTC.

This chain uses TRBV28 with TRBJ2-7, with TRBD2 matching 7 bases. Germline V lookup: CDR1 MDHEN, CDR2 SYDVKM. The V gene end was trimmed by 7 bases and the J gene end by 5 bases; junction bases not matched to a gene: 8. This CDR3 has 13 residues. This chain's CDR3 is CASTKGGVHEQYF. CDR3 sequence (DNA): TGTGCCAGCACTAAGGGAGGGGTCCACGAGCAGTACTTC.

In this sample, this clone turned up a few times. The chain links TRBV21-1 to TRBJ2-7. TRBV21-1 is tagged as a pseudogene. The CDR3 length is 14 residues. CDR3 nucleotide sequence: TGTGCCAGCAGCCTCCGGGACGGTGCGGACGAGCAGTACTTC. Its translation: CASSLRDGADEQYF.